Below are 10 T cell receptor beta chains sequenced from a single sample in a study of PD-1 blockade in classical Hodgkin lymphoma. TCRdb keeps only in-frame clones here, not all; method: immunoSEQ multiplex PCR. Of about 27,000 clones in the sample, about 91% are singletons; the top ten hold over 6.5%. All patients experienced relapse after autologous stem cell transplantation, and brentuximab vedotin exposure was variable. PBMCs, once thawed, yielded CD8+ T cells isolated by magnetic negative selection. Source: CD8+ T cells from blood, taken at baseline. The receptors were gathered from a human donor with classical Hodgkin lymphoma.

The V and J genes are TRBV10-1 and TRBJ2-3; TRBD1 agrees at 9 bases. The CDR3 covers 15 residues. Germline values: CDR1 WNHNN, CDR2 SYGVQD (reference sequence). V shed 4 bases and J 5 bases; nucleotides not matched to a gene: 7. Here the CDR3 reads CASSGTGQGGDTQYF. CDR3 nucleotide sequence: TGCGCCAGCAGTGGAACGGGACAGGGAGGAGATACGCAGTATTTT.

This clone was detected only a few times. The rearrangement joins TRBV21-1 to TRBJ2-7; the table's D gene call, TRBD1, was not cross checked with the DNA. TRBV21-1 is a documented pseudogene. The CDR3 is 16 residues long. CDR3: CASSKLKGALRYEQYF. The CDR3 bases are TGTGCCAGCAGCAAGTTGAAGGGGGCTTTGAGGTACGAGCAGTACTTC.

The chain joins TRBV27 to TRBJ1-3; 10 positions match TRBD1. Germline trimming cut 6 bases from V and 9 bases from J; bases unmatched to any gene: 8. From germline, CDR1 is MNHEY and CDR2 SMNVEV (reference sequence). The CDR3 sequence is 14 residues long. In nucleotides, the CDR3 is TGTGCCAGCAGACCCGGGACAGGGGTTGGCACCATATATTTT. Amino acid sequence: CASRPGTGVGTIYF.

J is TRBJ1-1 and V is TRBV5-6; D unclear. There are 13 residues in the CDR3. CDR1 and CDR2 from the germline V gene are SGHDT and YYEEEE. V lost 4 bases and J lost 1, with 8 bases in between. CDR3 residues: CASSHGGNTEAFF. In DNA, the CDR3 is TGTGCCAGCAGCCACGGTGGGAACACTGAAGCTTTCTTT.

This chain connects TRBV7-9 to TRBJ2-3; D is unresolved. The CDR3 totals 17 residues. Germline V gives CDR1 SEHNR, CDR2 FQNEAQ (reference sequence). V was shortened by 1 base and J by 14 bases, with 28 bases between the two germline ends. The CDR3 DNA is TGTGCCAGCAGCTTAGAACCATCCCACTATAAAGGTCATCACTGGTATTTT. Protein sequence: CASSLEPSHYKGHHWYF.

CDR3 bases: TGTGCCAGCAGTTACCTCCGGCAGGTGGTCTATGGCTACACCTTC. Translating gives CASSYLRQVVYGYTF. V gene TRBV6-5 combines with J gene TRBJ1-2; no clear D gene. This CDR3 has 15 amino acids. Trimming pared 2 bases from V and 4 bases from J, leaving 14 bases between. In germline, CDR1 is MNHEY, CDR2 SVGAGI.

The genes are TRBV7-7 and TRBJ2-3; 10 nucleotides match TRBD2. V shed 2 bases and J 5 bases; nucleotides not matched to a gene: 10. CDR1 and CDR2 (germline): SSHAT, FNYEAQ (reference sequence). The CDR3 runs to 17 residues. CDR3 bases: TGTGCCAGCAGCTTAAGAGCGGGAGGGGAGGTAGGAGATACGCAGTATTTT. Its protein product is CASSLRAGGEVGDTQYF.

This clone was observed a handful of times. The chain joins TRBV27 to TRBJ1-2; TRBD1 is a possible D gene (5 bases). This CDR3 contains 13 residues. V lost 4 bases to trimming and J lost 8 bases, with 14 bases between them. Per the germline V gene, CDR1 is MNHEY and CDR2 is SMNVEV (reference sequence). The CDR3 protein is CASSSRDVRGYTF. For the CDR3, the DNA is TGTGCCAGCAGTTCCCGGGACGTGAGAGGCTACACCTTC.

The chain recombines TRBV5-5 with TRBJ2-7; D unclear. CDR1 is SGHKS, CDR2 YYEKEE, per germline (reference sequence). CDR3 length: 12 amino acids. The V and J ends lost 4 bases and 4 bases respectively, with 9 bases between them. CDR3 sequence: CASSLTPYEQYF. Here the CDR3 DNA reads TGTGCCAGCAGCCTAACCCCGTACGAGCAGTACTTC.

V and J are TRBV11-2 and TRBJ2-2; D perhaps matches TRBD1 (6 bases). The V gene lost 2 bases and the J gene lost 3 bases, with 10 bases spanning the gap. This CDR3 contains 15 residues. Germline lookup yields CDR1 SGHAT and CDR2 FQNNGV. CDR3: CASSLLYRDTGELFF. For the CDR3, the DNA is TGTGCCAGCAGCTTACTCTACAGGGACACCGGGGAGCTGTTTTTT.